The 30 T cell receptor beta chains reported below all come from one sample, sequenced in a study of OX40 agonist ivuxolimab in advanced cancers. Sequencing was performed with immunoSEQ multiplex PCR; in TCRdb, only in-frame clones are kept and a portion is missing. The sample includes under 85,000 clones, approximately 86% seen only once; the top ten take under 3%. Here the sequenced sample was CD4+ or CD8+ T cells sorted from blood, taken in a trial of the OX40 agonist ivuxolimab. These receptors all come from an adult with an advanced solid tumor such as melanoma, head and neck, liver or kidney cancer.

V is TRBV30 and J is TRBJ1-1; unclear D gene. CDR3 length: 12 residues. With 8 bases removed from V and 5 bases from J, the gap between germline ends came to 15 bases. The germline CDR1 and CDR2 sequences are GTSNPN and SVGIG (reference sequence). CDR3 protein: CAALNAGTEAFF. CDR3 bases: TGTGCCGCCCTAAACGCTGGGACTGAAGCTTTCTTT.

V and J are TRBV14 and TRBJ1-2; TRBD1 matches at 7 bases. Trimming at V came to 4 bases and at J to 0 bases, leaving 8 bases not matched to a gene. This CDR3 comprises 16 residues. The germline V gene has CDR1 SGHDN and CDR2 FVKESK. The CDR3 region has the DNA TGTGCCAGCAGCCGCCTACAGGGGCCTTCTAACTATGGCTACACCTTC. Translated, it gives CASSRLQGPSNYGYTF.

The chain recombines TRBV29-1 with TRBJ2-3; a possible D gene is TRBD1 (6 bases). V lost 4 bases, J lost 0 bases, and 11 bases lay in between. The CDR3 is 14 amino acids. Germline V gives CDR1 SQVTM, CDR2 ANQGSEA. DNA for the CDR3: TGCAGCGTTGGGACAGACCTTAGCACAGATACGCAGTATTTT. The encoded protein is CSVGTDLSTDTQYF.

V usage is TRBV9 and J usage is TRBJ2-2; possibly TRBD2 for D (5 bases). The germline V gene encodes CDR1 SGDLS and CDR2 YYNGEE. CDR3 length: 16 amino acids. V shed 0 bases and J shed 1 base, with 10 bases lying between them. The CDR3 spells CASSVGLARNTGELFF. Here the CDR3 DNA reads TGTGCCAGCAGCGTAGGATTAGCGAGGAACACCGGGGAGCTGTTTTTT.

This clone was recorded only once. The chain uses TRBV10-3 and TRBJ1-1; 9 bases match TRBD1. This CDR3 spans 15 amino acids. The germline gives CDR1 ENHRY, CDR2 SYGVKD. J gave up 2 bases and V 6 bases, and 7 bases lay outside the gene matches. The CDR3 coding sequence is TGTGCCATCAGCCCCGGACAGGGGAAAAACACTGAAGCTTTCTTT. Translated: CAISPGQGKNTEAFF.

V usage is TRBV6-5 and J usage is TRBJ2-7; TRBD1 matches 11 bases. The CDR3 spans 15 residues. J was trimmed by 3 bases and V by 0 bases; bases with no gene match: 1. Germline CDR1 reads MNHEY; CDR2 reads SVGAGI. This chain's CDR3 is CASSYSGQGDYEQYF. DNA of the CDR3: TGTGCCAGCAGTTACTCGGGACAGGGGGACTACGAGCAGTACTTC.

This sequence joins TRBV6-4 and TRBJ1-6; D is undetermined. The germline V and J ends were trimmed by 0 bases and 6 bases, with 9 bases remaining between them. Germline CDR1 MRHNA, CDR2 SNTAGT. CDR3 length: 15 amino acids. The DNA for the CDR3 is TGTGCCAGCAGTGACTCAATTAGGCGTAATTCACCCCTCCACTTT. This gives the protein CASSDSIRRNSPLHF.

For the CDR3, the DNA is TGTGCCAGCGGCAGGGACAGGGGTAAGGAGCAGTTCTTC. This gives the protein CASGRDRGKEQFF. The chain has TRBV11-2 and TRBJ2-1; 10 nucleotides line up with TRBD1. Germline lookup yields CDR1 SGHAT and CDR2 FQNNGV. With 8 bases clipped from V and 10 bases from J, the junction kept 8 bases outside the gene matches. CDR3 length equals 13 residues.

The chain joins TRBV7-2 to TRBJ2-7; no clear D. The CDR3 totals 13 residues. Germline CDR1 SGHTA, CDR2 FQGNSA. V lost 2 bases and J lost 1, with 6 bases in between. The CDR3 sequence is CASSLPTSYEQYF. Written as DNA, the CDR3 is TGTGCCAGCAGCTTACCCACATCCTACGAGCAGTACTTC.

The rearrangement uses TRBV10-3 and TRBJ1-1, with 9 bases fitting TRBD1. The germline V gene encodes CDR1 ENHRY and CDR2 SYGVKD. The CDR3 length is 17 residues. V lost 10 bases, J lost 5 bases, and 20 bases stayed unmatched. The CDR3: CATQFLPGQGVKTEAFF. CDR3 sequence (DNA): TGTGCCACCCAATTCCTACCGGGACAGGGAGTAAAGACTGAAGCTTTCTTT.

The V call is TRBV28, the J call TRBJ1-5, with D possibly matching TRBD1 (5 bases). The CDR3 length is 13 residues. V gave up 6 bases and J gave up 3 bases, with 9 bases separating them. CDR1 and CDR2 from the germline V gene are MDHEN and SYDVKM. The CDR3 coding sequence is TGTGCCAGCAGCCCGGGACTCAATCAGCCCCAGCATTTT. It encodes CASSPGLNQPQHF. The whole variable domain, filled in from reference TRBV28 and TRBJ1-5, reads DVKVTQSSRYLVKRTGEKVFLECVQDMDHENMFWYRQDPGLGLRLIYFSYDVKMKEKGDIPEGYSVSREKKERFSLILESASTNQTSMYLCASSPGLNQPQHFGDGTRLSIL.

The chain combines TRBV14 with TRBJ1-1, with D tentatively TRBD1 (6 bases). V dropped 5 bases and J dropped 4 bases, with 11 bases sitting between them. Germline V gene data show CDR1 as SGHDN and CDR2 as FVKESK. CDR3 length equals 13 residues. The CDR3 DNA sequence: TGTGCCAGCAGCTCAGGACAGCCCACTGAAGCTTTCTTT. Translation gives CASSSGQPTEAFF.

This rearrangement joins TRBV2 to TRBJ2-2; D possibly corresponds to TRBD2 (5 bases). CDR1 and CDR2 from the germline V gene are SNHLY and FYNNEI. V dropped 6 bases and J dropped 4 bases, with 15 bases sitting between them. CDR3 size: 15 residues. CDR3 region: CASREGTRATGELFF. The CDR3, as DNA: TGTGCCAGCAGAGAGGGTACGAGGGCCACCGGGGAGCTGTTTTTT.

This clone has a handful of counts. The chain has TRBV4-3 and TRBJ2-3, with D perhaps matching TRBD2 (5 bases). This CDR3 comprises 16 residues. V was cut by 3 bases and J by 2 bases, with 15 bases left in between. Per germline, CDR1 LGHNA and CDR2 YSLEER. Here the CDR3 reads CASSQRALTNTDTQYF. For the CDR3, the DNA is TGCGCCAGCAGCCAGAGGGCCCTCACCAACACAGATACGCAGTATTTT.

The genes are TRBV18 and TRBJ1-5, with D hard to call. This CDR3 is 15 amino acids long. The germline V gene has CDR1 KGHSH and CDR2 LQKENI. The germline V and J ends were trimmed by 4 bases and 1 base, with 11 bases remaining between them. The CDR3 DNA follows: TGTGCCAGCTCACTGGGGATTCTAAGCAATCAGCCCCAGCATTTT. This translates into CASSLGILSNQPQHF.

The chain links TRBV7-3 to TRBJ1-6; 9 bases fit TRBD1. CDR1 and CDR2 (germline): SGHTA, FQGTGA. The CDR3 has 16 amino acids. Trimming at V came to 5 bases and at J to 4 bases, leaving 6 bases not matched to a gene. CDR3: CASSRRGQGYNSPLHF. CDR3 nucleotides: TGTGCCAGCAGCCGTAGGGGACAGGGATATAATTCACCCCTCCACTTT.

CDR3 sequence: CASNGGSGANVLTF. Here the CDR3 DNA reads TGTGCCAGCAATGGGGGGTCTGGGGCCAACGTCCTGACTTTC. The rearrangement joins TRBV6-6 to TRBJ2-6; tentatively, D is TRBD2 (6 bases). Trimming stripped 7 bases from V and 1 base from J, with 8 bases between. This CDR3 contains 14 residues. The germline V gene has CDR1 MNHNY and CDR2 SVGAGI (reference sequence).

The chain recombines TRBV2 with TRBJ2-3; no reliable D call. The CDR3 extends over 12 amino acids. Germline V gene lookup returns CDR1 SNHLY and CDR2 FYNNEI. V was clipped by 6 bases and J by 3 bases, with 7 bases between them. The CDR3 loop is CASRASTDTQYF. The CDR3 DNA follows: TGTGCCAGCAGGGCCAGTACAGATACGCAGTATTTT.

Remarks on this clone: The junction differs from germline at one of its ends, possibly a read error. This chain connects TRBV4-2 to TRBJ2-5, with 16 bases fitting TRBD2. Germline values: CDR1 LGHNA, CDR2 YNFKEQ. This CDR3 contains 18 residues. The CDR3: CAGSRAGTSGGARETQYF. The CDR3 DNA reads TGTGCCGGCAGCCGCGCCGGGACTAGCGGGGGGGCCCGGGAGACCCAGTACTTC.

This chain uses TRBV5-1 with TRBJ2-5; D may be TRBD2 (7 bases). This CDR3 contains 15 residues. Germline values: CDR1 SGHRS, CDR2 YFSETQ. The ends were cut back, 1 base at V and 1 base at J, with 11 bases in the middle. This chain's CDR3 is CASSLTAGAQETQYF. The DNA for the CDR3 is TGCGCCAGCAGCTTGACCGCGGGGGCCCAAGAGACCCAGTACTTC.

The rearrangement links TRBV7-8 to TRBJ2-5; no clear D. The V gene lost 4 bases and the J gene lost 4 bases, with 10 bases spanning the gap. Germline CDR1 is SGHVS and CDR2 is FQNEAQ. The CDR3 is 13 residues long. CDR3 sequence: CASSYPGGETQYF. CDR3 coding DNA: TGTGCCAGCAGCTATCCGGGCGGAGAGACCCAGTACTTC.

The chain combines TRBV7-2 with TRBJ2-3; TRBD2 aligns across 10 bases. The V and J ends lost 5 bases and 4 bases, in that order; junction bases with no gene match: 9. Germline V gene sequence: CDR1 SGHTA, CDR2 FQGNSA. This CDR3 has 16 amino acids. The CDR3 protein is CASSRRSGGASDTQYF. The DNA of the CDR3 is TGTGCCAGCAGCCGTAGAAGCGGGGGGGCCTCAGATACGCAGTATTTT. The full variable domain, completed using reference TRBV7-2 and TRBJ2-3, is GAGVSQSPSNKVTEKGKDVELRCDPISGHTALYWYRQSLGQGLEFLIYFQGNSAPDKSGLPSDRFSAERTGGSVSTLTIQRTQQEDSAVYLCASSRRSGGASDTQYFGPGTRLTVL.

The chain employs TRBV4-3 and TRBJ1-2, with 9 bases identical to TRBD1. The V and J ends lost 0 bases and 7 bases, in that order; junction bases with no gene match: 15. This CDR3 has 18 amino acids. Germline V gene sequence: CDR1 LGHNA, CDR2 YSLEER. The CDR3: CASSQERTGVVRSGGYTF. The DNA of the CDR3 is TGCGCCAGCAGCCAAGAAAGGACAGGGGTCGTAAGATCGGGTGGCTACACCTTC.

This rearrangement joins TRBV19 to TRBJ2-3; D not certain. The CDR3 has 14 amino acids. Germline CDR1 reads LNHDA; CDR2 reads SQIVND (reference sequence). Trimming removed 7 bases from V and 4 bases from J, with 15 bases in between. Here the CDR3 reads CASTPSGVADTQYF. The CDR3 bases are TGTGCCAGTACCCCATCTGGGGTAGCAGATACGCAGTATTTT.

The chain has TRBV10-3 and TRBJ1-2; 7 bases are a match to TRBD1. Germline loops: CDR1 ENHRY, CDR2 SYGVKD. There are 15 residues in the CDR3. V shed 3 bases, J shed 4 bases, and the junction held 8 bases outside the gene matches. The CDR3 DNA sequence: TGTGCCATCAGTGAAGGGACAGCAGGTCCCTATGGCTACACCTTC. Translation gives CAISEGTAGPYGYTF.

This chain connects TRBV10-3 to TRBJ2-1; tentatively, D is TRBD1 (6 bases). V gave up 6 bases and J gave up 0 bases, with 12 bases separating them. The CDR3 is 15 residues long. Germline assignment: CDR1 ENHRY and CDR2 SYGVKD. The CDR3 protein is CAISRRGSSYNEQFF. Here the CDR3 DNA reads TGTGCCATCAGCCGCAGGGGAAGCTCCTACAATGAGCAGTTCTTC.

CDR3 nucleotides: TGTGCCAGCAGCTCCCTCGGGGTCCAAGAGACCCAGTACTTC. Protein: CASSSLGVQETQYF. This chain joins TRBV7-9 and TRBJ2-5, with D perhaps matching TRBD2 (5 bases). Trimming took off 4 bases at V and 1 base at J, with 10 bases between the two ends. There are 14 residues in the CDR3. Germline CDR1 and CDR2: SEHNR and FQNEAQ (reference sequence).

V usage is TRBV19 and J usage is TRBJ2-7; TRBD1 might be the D (6 bases). This CDR3 is built from 14 residues. Deletions cut 4 bases from V and 7 bases from J, with 17 bases between. CDR1 LNHDA and CDR2 SQIVND come from the germline V gene (reference sequence). Here the CDR3 reads CASSTRGTPLEQYF. CDR3 DNA sequence: TGTGCCAGTAGTACAAGAGGGACACCCCTAGAGCAGTACTTC. The full variable domain, its missing parts supplied by reference TRBV19 and TRBJ2-7, is DGGITQSPKYLFRKEGQNVTLSCEQNLNHDAMYWYRQDPGQGLRLIYYSQIVNDFQKGDIAEGYSVSREKKESFPLTVTSAQKNPTAFYLCASSTRGTPLEQYFGPGTRLTVT.

The V call is TRBV19, the J call TRBJ2-1, with a weak D call TRBD2 (5 bases). V lost 7 bases to trimming and J lost 7 bases, with 20 bases between them. The CDR3 is made up of 15 amino acids. CDR1 and CDR2 from the germline V gene are LNHDA and SQIVND (reference sequence). The CDR3 sequence is CASNAGGLSWNEQFF. The CDR3 bases are TGTGCCAGTAATGCTGGAGGCCTGTCGTGGAATGAGCAGTTCTTC.

DNA of the CDR3: TGTGCCAGCAGCTTAGAAGGGACAGGGGGATTCTCTGGAAACACCATATATTTT. Translated: CASSLEGTGGFSGNTIYF. The genes are TRBV7-2 and TRBJ1-3; 11 nucleotides align to TRBD1. Trimming took 1 base from V and 0 from J; bases not matched to a gene: 5. The CDR3 consists of 18 residues. Germline V lookup: CDR1 SGHTA, CDR2 FQGNSA.